One and the same sample provided the 2 T cell receptor beta chains below, sequenced in a study of cytomegalovirus exposure and HLA in healthy donors. The PCR contained 60 Vbeta and 13 Jbeta primers. TCRdb's table, derived via immunoSEQ multiplex PCR, lists solely in-frame clones and lacks some. In total, the table holds some 150,000 clones. The specimen sequenced was PBMCs. These receptors came from a woman aged 18 to 35 in good health and CMV-seropositive.

CDR3 in amino acids: CASSARQGEDGYTF. For the CDR3, the DNA is TGTGCCAGCAGCGCCCGACAGGGGGAGGATGGCTACACCTTC. V and J are TRBV7-2 and TRBJ1-2; TRBD1 agrees at 9 bases. This CDR3 contains 14 residues. The V and J ends lost 5 bases and 6 bases, in that order; junction bases with no gene match: 7. CDR1 and CDR2 from the germline V gene are SGHTA and FQGNSA.

The chain couples TRBV7-3 to TRBJ2-3, with 8 positions matching TRBD1. The CDR3 contains 15 residues. Per germline, CDR1 SGHTA and CDR2 FQGTGA. V shed 3 bases and J 3 bases; nucleotides not matched to a gene: 5. CDR3 DNA: TGTGCCAGCAGCTTGGGACAGGTCATAACAGATACGCAGTATTTT. It yields the protein CASSLGQVITDTQYF.